The 10 T cell receptor beta chains listed next were all sequenced from one sample in a study of cytomegalovirus exposure and HLA in healthy donors. The study ran its PCR with 60 Vbeta and 13 Jbeta primers. The protocol was immunoSEQ multiplex PCR, while the TCRdb copy is restricted to in-frame clones and leaves out a portion. The sample consists of about 180,000 clones, around 80% of them appearing once. Material: PBMCs. The receptors here all came from a woman in her 30s in good health and CMV-seronegative.

The chain joins TRBV7-3 to TRBJ2-1; 14 bases align to TRBD2. CDR1 SGHTA and CDR2 FQGTGA come from the germline V gene. CDR3 length: 16 residues. Trimming cost V 5 bases and J 5 bases; bases outside gene matches: 5. The CDR3 protein is CASSRGTSGGHNEQFF. For the CDR3, the DNA is TGTGCCAGCAGCCGTGGGACTAGCGGGGGTCACAATGAGCAGTTCTTC.

V gene TRBV4-1 combines with J gene TRBJ2-1, with D maybe TRBD2 (5 bases). The germline V and J ends were trimmed by 2 bases and 3 bases, with 14 bases remaining between them. CDR1 and CDR2 (germline): MGHRA, YSYEKL. This CDR3 is built from 16 residues. The CDR3 nucleotides are TGCGCCAGCAGCCAACCGAACCGGGGAATCTACAATGAGCAGTTCTTC. Translating it yields CASSQPNRGIYNEQFF.

The chain couples TRBV6-4 to TRBJ1-2; 9 positions agree with TRBD1. Losses at the gene ends were 2 bases for V and 4 bases for J; bases not matched to a gene: 2. This CDR3 has 14 residues. Germline V CDR1 and CDR2: MRHNA, SNTAGT. The CDR3 nucleotides read TGTGCCAGCAGTGACGGACAGGGGATCTATGGCTACACCTTC. Residues: CASSDGQGIYGYTF.

The chain combines TRBV7-2 with TRBJ2-5, with D tentatively TRBD1 (6 bases). Per the germline V gene, CDR1 is SGHTA and CDR2 is FQGNSA. The CDR3 spans 14 residues. The V and J ends lost 5 bases and 5 bases respectively, with 15 bases between them. The CDR3 protein is CASSPGTPRETQYF. The CDR3 region has the DNA TGTGCCAGCAGCCCCGGGACACCCCGGGAGACCCAGTACTTC.

The V gene is TRBV5-1, the J gene TRBJ1-5; tentatively, D is TRBD1 (5 bases). Looked up from germline, CDR1 is SGHRS and CDR2 is YFSETQ. The length of the CDR3 is 13 residues. The ends were cut back, 0 bases at V and 6 bases at J, with 7 bases in the middle. The CDR3 is CASSLGGGQPQHF. In nucleotides, the CDR3 is TGCGCCAGCAGCTTGGGGGGGGGTCAGCCCCAGCATTTT.

The chain uses TRBV10-1 and TRBJ2-4; D remains unclear. CDR3 length: 18 amino acids. Trimming cost V 0 bases and J 0 bases, with 15 bases left between them. Per germline, CDR1 WNHNN and CDR2 SYGVQD (reference sequence). The CDR3 spells CASSESSSIPLAKNIQYF. CDR3 DNA sequence: TGCGCCAGCAGTGAGTCGAGTTCTATACCCCTAGCCAAAAACATTCAGTACTTC.

This chain uses TRBV5-6 with TRBJ1-6, with a tentative D call TRBD1 (6 bases). CDR1 is SGHDT and CDR2 is YYEEEE in the germline V gene. CDR3 length equals 14 residues. The V and J ends lost 4 bases and 8 bases respectively, with 13 bases between them. DNA of the CDR3: TGTGCCAGCAGCGAGGGACACCGTGATTCACCCCTCCACTTT. It encodes CASSEGHRDSPLHF. Combining the CDR3 with reference TRBV5-6 and TRBJ1-6 gives the whole variable domain DAGVTQSPTHLIKTRGQQVTLRCSPKSGHDTVSWYQQALGQGPQFIFQYYEEEERQRGNFPDRFSGHQFPNYSSELNVNALLLGDSALYLCASSEGHRDSPLHFGNGTRLTVT.

The chain carries TRBV15 and TRBJ1-1, with TRBD1 matching 7 bases. Germline lookup yields CDR1 LNHNV and CDR2 YYDKDF (reference sequence). V shed 5 bases and J 8 bases; nucleotides not matched to a gene: 11. This CDR3 is built from 14 residues. Written as DNA, the CDR3 is TGTGCCACCAGCCCCTGGGACAGCATTTCCGAAGCTTTCTTT. Amino acid sequence: CATSPWDSISEAFF.

Concerning this clone itself: Other DNA sequences in this sample translate to the same CDR3. The chain uses TRBV7-2 and TRBJ1-5; D is possibly TRBD1 (5 bases). The length of the CDR3 is 15 residues. Deletions cut 0 bases from V and 4 bases from J, with 10 bases between. Germline V CDR1 and CDR2: SGHTA, FQGNSA. The CDR3 loop reads CASSLAGGPNQPQHF. CDR3 bases: TGTGCCAGCAGCTTAGCGGGGGGACCTAATCAGCCCCAGCATTTT.

The count of this clone is one. The genes are TRBV7-3 and TRBJ2-5; no reliable D call. V lost 3 bases and J lost 3, with 8 bases in between. This CDR3 comprises 13 residues. Germline lookup yields CDR1 SGHTA and CDR2 FQGTGA. This CDR3 is CASSLFPKETQYF. In nucleotides, the CDR3 is TGTGCCAGCAGCTTGTTTCCCAAAGAGACCCAGTACTTC.